This entry concerns a single T cell receptor (beta chain). The antigen is not known. In germline, CDR1 is MGHRA, CDR2 YSYEKL. This CDR3 spans 17 amino acids. Trimming at V came to 1 base and at J to 2 bases, leaving 9 bases not matched to a gene. This specimen comes from a study of cytomegalovirus exposure and HLA in healthy donors. Samples came from healthy bone marrow donors. Donors were ostensibly healthy at sampling, although undocumented immune exposures were probable. Study-level results: Fewer N-insertions than the roughly 670-donor mean were reportedly shown by an Asian-associated ancestry cluster in a later analysis. Indistinguishable V segments, including TRBV6-2 and TRBV6-3, were excluded.

Vbeta (60) and Jbeta (13) primers were used in the PCR. Assay used: immunoSEQ multiplex PCR; TCRdb lists only in-frame clones, some missing. The repertoire holds under 130,000 clones, with roughly 80% as singletons. Material for sequencing was PBMCs. The gene calls are TRBV4-1 and TRBJ2-3; 7 nucleotides match TRBD2. This TCR came from a female donor in good health and CMV-seropositive. CDR3 bases: TGCGCCAGCAGCCAAGTGCGAGCGGGGATTAACACAGATACGCAGTATTTT. It is translated as CASSQVRAGINTDTQYF.